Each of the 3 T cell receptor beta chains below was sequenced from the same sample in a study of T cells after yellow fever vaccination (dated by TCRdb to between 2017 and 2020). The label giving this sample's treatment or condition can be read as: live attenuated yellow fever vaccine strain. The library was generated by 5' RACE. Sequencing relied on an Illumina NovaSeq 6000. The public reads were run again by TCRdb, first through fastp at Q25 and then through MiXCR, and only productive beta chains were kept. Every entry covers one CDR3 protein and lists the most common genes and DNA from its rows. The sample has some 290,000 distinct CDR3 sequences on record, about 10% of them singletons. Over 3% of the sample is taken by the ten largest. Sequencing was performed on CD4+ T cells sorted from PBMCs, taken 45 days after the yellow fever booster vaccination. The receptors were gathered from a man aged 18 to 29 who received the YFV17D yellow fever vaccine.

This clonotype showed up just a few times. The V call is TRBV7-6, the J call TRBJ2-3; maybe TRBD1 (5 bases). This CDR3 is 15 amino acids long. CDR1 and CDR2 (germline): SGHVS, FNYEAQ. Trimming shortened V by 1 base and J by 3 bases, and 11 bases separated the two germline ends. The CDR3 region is CASSLGTTRTDTQYF. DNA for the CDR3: TGTGCCAGCAGCTTAGGGACAACGAGGACAGATACGCAGTATTTT.

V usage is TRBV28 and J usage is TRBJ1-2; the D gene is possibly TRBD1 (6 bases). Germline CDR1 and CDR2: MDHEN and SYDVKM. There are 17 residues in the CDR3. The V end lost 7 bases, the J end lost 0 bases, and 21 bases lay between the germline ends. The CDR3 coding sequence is TGTGCCAGCATCGGAGGGGGAACCTTCTATGCTAACTATGGCTACACCTTC. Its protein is CASIGGGTFYANYGYTF.

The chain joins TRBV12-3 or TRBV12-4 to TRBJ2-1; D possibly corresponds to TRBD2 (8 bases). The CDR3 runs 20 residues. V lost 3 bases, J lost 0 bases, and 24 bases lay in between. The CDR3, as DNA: TGTGCCAGCAGTTTCGGGAGGGGGCTAGCCTATACCCGCTCCTACAATGAGCAGTTCTTC. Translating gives CASSFGRGLAYTRSYNEQFF.